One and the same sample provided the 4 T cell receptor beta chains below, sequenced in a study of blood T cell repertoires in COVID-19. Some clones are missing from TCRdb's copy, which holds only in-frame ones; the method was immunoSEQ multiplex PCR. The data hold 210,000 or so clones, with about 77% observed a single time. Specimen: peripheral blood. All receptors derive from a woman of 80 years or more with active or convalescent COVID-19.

Here the CDR3 DNA reads TGTGCCAGCAGCTTAGCGGTCAGGACAGCCGCACATGAAAAACTGTTTTTT. Its protein product is CASSLAVRTAAHEKLFF. This rearrangement joins TRBV7-2 to TRBJ1-4; possibly TRBD1 for D (6 bases). Germline CDR1 and CDR2: SGHTA and FQGNSA. Trimming pared 0 bases from V and 6 bases from J, leaving 17 bases between. This CDR3 has 17 residues.

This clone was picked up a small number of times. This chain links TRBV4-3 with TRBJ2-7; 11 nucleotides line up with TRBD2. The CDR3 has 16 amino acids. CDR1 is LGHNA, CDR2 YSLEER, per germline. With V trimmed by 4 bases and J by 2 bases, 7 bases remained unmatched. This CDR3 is CASSPSGGYTPYEQYF. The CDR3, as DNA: TGCGCCAGCAGCCCTAGCGGGGGGTACACTCCCTACGAGCAGTACTTC.

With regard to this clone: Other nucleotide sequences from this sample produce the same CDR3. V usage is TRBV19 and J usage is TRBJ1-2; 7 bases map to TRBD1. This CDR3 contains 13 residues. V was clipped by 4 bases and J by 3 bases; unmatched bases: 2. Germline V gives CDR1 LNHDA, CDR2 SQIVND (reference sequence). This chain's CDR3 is CASSTGTDYGYTF. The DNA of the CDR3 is TGTGCCAGTAGTACCGGGACAGACTATGGCTACACCTTC.

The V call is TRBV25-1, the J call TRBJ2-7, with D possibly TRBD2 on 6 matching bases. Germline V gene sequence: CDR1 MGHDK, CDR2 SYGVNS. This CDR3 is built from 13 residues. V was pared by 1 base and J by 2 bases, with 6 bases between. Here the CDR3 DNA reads TGTGCCAGCAGTGAATGGGGGGCCTACGAGCAGTACTTC. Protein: CASSEWGAYEQYF.